This T cell receptor beta chain was sequenced in a study of blood T cell repertoires in COVID-19. Method: immunoSEQ multiplex PCR; TCRdb's copy keeps in-frame clones and lacks some. The table includes some 240,000 clones, roughly 82% detected once. Germline V gene sequence: CDR1 LGHNT, CDR2 FRNRAP. This CDR3 contains 19 residues. J lost 3 bases, V lost 0 bases, and 12 bases had no gene match. The sequenced sample consisted of peripheral blood. This sequence joins TRBV12-5 and TRBJ2-7, with 12 bases matching TRBD2. The clonotype comes from a man aged 50 to 60 with active or convalescent COVID-19. The CDR3 sequence is CASGLVRLAGGRLLYEQYF. CDR3 coding DNA: TGTGCTAGTGGTTTGGTACGCCTAGCGGGAGGGCGCCTTCTCTACGAGCAGTACTTC.